The following is a TCR beta chain sequence with its context. The target antigen is unknown. The sample comes from a study of CD4 T cells in relation to SARS-CoV-2 and coronaviruses. TCRdb's copy holds only in-frame clones and misses some; the assay was immunoSEQ multiplex PCR. In the table there are about 26,000 clones, around two thirds of which are singletons. Germline-derived CDR1 and CDR2 are SGHTA and FQGTGA. Trimming left V 3 bases short and J 1 base short, with 6 bases between. This CDR3 region has 13 residues. Unexposed donor CD4+ T cells date from about 2011-2019, before the COVID-19 pandemic. CD4+ T cells were isolated from the cells after less than 13 days of culture. Unexposed-donor CD4+ T cells were probed with SARS-CoV-2 S/N and four cold-coronavirus spikes, cells permitting. Approximately 2 million PBMCs per well were cultured with 7.5 to 10 IU/ml IL-2.

The clonotype comes from a human donor in good health. The V and J genes are TRBV7-3 and TRBJ1-1, with unresolved D. Sequencing input: CD4+ T cells from PBMCs, cultured in vitro. CDR3 in amino acids: CASSFTPNTEAFF. CDR3 DNA sequence: TGTGCCAGCAGCTTCACGCCGAACACTGAAGCTTTCTTT. Based on the CDR3 plus reference TRBV7-3 and TRBJ1-1, the full variable domain is GAGVSQTPSNKVTEKGKYVELRCDPISGHTALYWYRQSLGQGPEFLIYFQGTGAADDSGLPNDRFFAVRPEGSVSTLKIQRTERGDSAVYLCASSFTPNTEAFFGQGTRLTVV.